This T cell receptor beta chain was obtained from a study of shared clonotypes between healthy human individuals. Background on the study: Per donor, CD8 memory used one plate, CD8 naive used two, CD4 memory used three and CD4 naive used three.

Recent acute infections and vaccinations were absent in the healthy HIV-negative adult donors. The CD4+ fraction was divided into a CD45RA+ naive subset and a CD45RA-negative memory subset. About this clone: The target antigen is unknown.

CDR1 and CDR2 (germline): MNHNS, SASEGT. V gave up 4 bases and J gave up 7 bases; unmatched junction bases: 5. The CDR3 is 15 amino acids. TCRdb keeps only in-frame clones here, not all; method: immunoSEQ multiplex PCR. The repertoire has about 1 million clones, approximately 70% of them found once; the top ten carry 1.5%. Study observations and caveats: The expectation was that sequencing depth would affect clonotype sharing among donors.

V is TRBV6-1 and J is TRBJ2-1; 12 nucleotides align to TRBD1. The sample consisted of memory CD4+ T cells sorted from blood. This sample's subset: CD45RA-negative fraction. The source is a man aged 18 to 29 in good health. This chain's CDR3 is CASSVGQGANNEQFF. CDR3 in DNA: TGTGCCAGCAGTGTGGGACAGGGGGCGAATAATGAGCAGTTCTTC.